This TCR beta chain was found in a study of breast tumors, draining lymph nodes, adjacent tissues. TCRdb passed the multiplex PCR reads through MiXCR, listing each CDR3 protein once. The table lists 200,000 to 300,000 distinct CDR3 sequences, about 30% of them singletons. With 4 bases removed from V and 5 bases from J, the gap between germline ends came to 9 bases. The CDR3 runs 13 residues. The germline gives CDR1 SGHDN, CDR2 FVKESK. Breast cancer patients provided tissue from their axillary draining lymph nodes. This clonotype came up many times. The antigen remains unidentified. Study-level results: Luminal-like breast cancer showed significantly higher tumor–nontumor repertoire similarity than basal-like. Most tumor T cells seemingly derive from lymph node, then expand in tumor. The lymph node origin of tumor T cells was framed as consistent with a hypothesis, not demonstrated. Tumor repertoires ranked between lymph nodes and nontumor tissue in diversity, with V and J gene preferences.

J is TRBJ2-1 and V is TRBV14, with D perhaps matching TRBD2 (6 bases). Sequenced sample: axillary lymph node tissue. The TCR originated in a female donor with breast cancer. Some clones in this sample may be carry-over from other donors' samples. This CDR3 is CASSLAEDNEQFF. In DNA, the CDR3 is TGTGCCAGCAGCCTAGCGGAAGACAATGAGCAGTTCTTC.